The clone carrying this T cell receptor (beta chain) was seen a few times. A J-beta primer mix and a sample-barcoded 5' primer were used in a second PCR of roughly 7 to 12 cycles. TCRdb fed the 5' RACE reads into MiXCR, producing one record per CDR3 protein. The sample holds some 800,000 distinct CDR3 sequences, approximately 44% seen once. This sample stems from a study of blood T cells in healthy people across ages. The J segment lost 0 bases and the V segment lost 5 bases, leaving 18 bases of the junction unmatched. Germline CDR1 reads SGHAT; CDR2 reads FQNNGV. The CDR3 has 20 residues. The sequence derives from a man in his sixties in good health. The source material was blood. The rearrangement links TRBV11-2 to TRBJ2-3; 9 bases agree with TRBD2. CDR3 amino acids: CASSMPATAGGGLSTDTQYF. DNA of the CDR3: TGTGCCAGCAGCATGCCGGCTACAGCGGGGGGAGGCCTTAGCACAGATACGCAGTATTTT.